The rows below give T cell receptor beta chains drawn from one sample of a study of blood T cells in healthy people across ages. TCRdb called the 5' RACE reads again in MiXCR, with one record for every CDR3 protein. The sample shows fewer than 900,000 distinct CDR3 sequences, under 40% of them seen only once. Sequenced input: blood. These receptor sequences come from a man younger than 35 in good health. Both conserved end residues are part of each CDR3. D genes are given only for firm matches. Some rows mark clone size as missing; the rest say once, few, many or name a class of expanded clone.

NA,TRBV6-2/TRBV6-3,TRBJ2-5,NA,TGTGCCAGCAGTTATGATCAGGGTGGTCGAGGGACCCAGTACTTC,CASSYDQGGRGTQYF
few,TRBV20-1,TRBJ1-2,NA,TGCAGTGCCCAAGGGGGACCGCTCTATGGCTACACCTTC,CSAQGGPLYGYTF
NA,TRBV2,TRBJ2-1,NA,TGTGCCAGCAGTGACACAGGTTACAATGAGCAGTTCTTC,CASSDTGYNEQFF
NA,TRBV7-9,TRBJ1-1,TRBD1,TGTGCCAGCAGCTCTAGACAGGGGCAGACGGAAGCTTTCTTT,CASSSRQGQTEAFF
NA,TRBV30,TRBJ2-7,NA,TGTGCCTGGACGCAGAAACACGAGCAGTACTTC,CAWTQKHEQYF
few,TRBV9,TRBJ2-1,NA,TGTGCCAGCAACAAACAGGGATCCTACAATGAGCAGTTCTTC,CASNKQGSYNEQFF
once,TRBV20-1,TRBJ1-1,TRBD1,TGCAGTGCTACCGGGACAGGGGGCATGCGTGAAGCTTTCTTT,CSATGTGGMREAFF
NA,TRBV10-3,TRBJ2-3,TRBD1,TGTGCCATCAGCCCGACAGGGGGCGGCACAGATACGCAGTATTTT,CAISPTGGGTDTQYF
once,TRBV10-3,TRBJ2-3,NA,TGTGCCACCGAAGGTGTTAGCACAGATACGCAGTATTTT,CATEGVSTDTQYF
few,TRBV5-1,TRBJ1-1,NA,TGCGCCAGCAGCTTGGTTCTGGGCATGAACACTGAAGCTTTCTTT,CASSLVLGMNTEAFF
NA,TRBV7-8,TRBJ2-3,TRBD2,TGTGCCAGCAGCTCGGGGGGAGGAACAGATACGCAGTCTTTT,CASSSGGGTDTQSF
NA,TRBV5-1,TRBJ2-5,TRBD1,TGCGCCAGCAGCTCCGTAACAGGGGGCCAAGAGACCCAGTACTTC,CASSSVTGGQETQYF
NA,TRBV29-1,TRBJ1-2,NA,TGCAGCGTTGAAGAGTCGGGGCCCAGGGAATGCTACACCTTC,CSVEESGPRECYTF